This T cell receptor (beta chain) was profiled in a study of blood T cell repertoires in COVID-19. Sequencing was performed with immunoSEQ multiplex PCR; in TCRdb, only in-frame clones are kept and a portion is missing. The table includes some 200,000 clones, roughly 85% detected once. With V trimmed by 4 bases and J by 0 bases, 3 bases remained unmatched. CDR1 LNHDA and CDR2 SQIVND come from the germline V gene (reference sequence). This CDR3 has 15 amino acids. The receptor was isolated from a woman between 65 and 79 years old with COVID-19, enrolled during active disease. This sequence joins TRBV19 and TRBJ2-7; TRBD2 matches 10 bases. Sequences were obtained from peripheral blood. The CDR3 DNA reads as TGTGCCAGTAGTACCCAGCGGGGGGGCTCCTACGAGCAGTACTTC. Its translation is CASSTQRGGSYEQYF.